This T cell receptor (beta chain) was observed in a study of glioma-infiltrating T cells. As to this clonotype: Its antigen is not known.

The germline V and J ends were trimmed by 6 bases and 8 bases, with 10 bases remaining between them. CDR1 SQVTM and CDR2 ANQGSEA come from the germline V gene. This CDR3 is 11 amino acids long. Using RNA template, CDR3s of TCR alpha and beta were amplified with iRepertoire arm-PCR. Using its own MiXCR run on the multiplex PCR reads, TCRdb lists one record per CDR3 protein. The data show under 200,000 distinct CDR3 sequences, with under 55% seen just once and around 5.2% held by the top ten. Findings and caveats of the study: Very few CDR3 sequences were shared between tissue and blood. Gliomas, especially low-grade, showed above-expected tissue-blood divergence; non-neoplastic patients showed below.

This chain connects TRBV29-1 to TRBJ1-4; D perhaps matches TRBD1 (6 bases). The material sequenced was glioma tissue, nonneoplastic brain tissue, or PBMCs (not recorded which). The clonotype was recovered from a human donor with low-grade glioma or glioblastoma, undergoing nonglioma brain surgery, or in good health (not recorded which). CDR3 amino acids: CSVETGEKLFF. DNA of the CDR3: TGCAGCGTGGAGACAGGCGAAAAACTGTTTTTT.